One sample yielded the 10 T cell receptor beta chains listed below, sequenced in a study of regulatory T cells in long-lasting Graves disease. Assembly of TCR beta libraries relied on iRepertoire HTBI primers together with Arm-PCR of CDR3 regions. TCRdb passed the multiplex PCR reads through MiXCR, listing each CDR3 protein once. The table shows approximately 400,000 distinct CDR3 sequences, with 10% to 15% occurring only once. Time point indicated: newly diagnosed GD, antithyroid drugs for less than 3 months. PBMC-derived RNA was used for the TCR library. These sequences were also reported in another study, on T cells in Graves' hyperthyroidism and ophthalmopathy.

Here the sequenced sample was peripheral blood mononuclear cells (PBMCs), taken at new diagnosis, from a patient treated with antithyroid drugs. The receptors were gathered from a woman between 18 and 30 years old with Graves disease.

The sample holds many counts of this clonotype. A read error may account for a junction end that differs from germline. The rearrangement uses TRBV7-9 and TRBJ2-3; 7 bases map to TRBD1. This CDR3 contains 15 residues. The germline gives CDR1 SEHNR, CDR2 FQNEAQ (reference sequence). The CDR3 loop reads CASSLDRASTDTQYF. CDR3 nucleotide sequence: TGTGCCAGCAGTTTAGACAGGGCTAGCACAGATACGCAGTATTTT.

This clonotype occurred a few times. The chain couples TRBV11-2 to TRBJ2-7; no clear D. CDR1 is SGHAT and CDR2 is FQNNGV in the germline V gene. There are 18 residues in the CDR3. Trimming shortened V by 0 bases and J by 2 bases, and 20 bases separated the two germline ends. In nucleotides, the CDR3 is TGTGCCAGCAGCTTAGACTTTAGGGCCGCTATTCGCCCCTACGAGCAGTACGTC. Translation: CASSLDFRAAIRPYEQYV.

This clonotype occurred many times. The CDR3: CASSLGGQGQPYEQYF. In DNA form, the CDR3 reads TGTGCCAGCAGTTTAGGAGGACAGGGACAGCCCTACGAGCAGTACTTC. V is TRBV28 and J is TRBJ2-7, with TRBD1 matching 8 bases. Germline V lookup: CDR1 MDHEN, CDR2 SYDVKM. The CDR3 is made up of 16 amino acids. Trimming removed 2 bases from V and 2 bases from J; junction bases left unmatched: 8.

This clonotype showed up many times. This chain uses TRBV6-1 with TRBJ2-7; D unclear. V was cut by 6 bases and J by 2 bases, with 11 bases left in between. CDR1 is MNHNS, CDR2 SASEGT, per germline. The CDR3 is 13 residues long. The CDR3 DNA follows: TGTGCCAGCAGCCCTGGACCTGCCTACGAGCAGTACGTC. Its translation: CASSPGPAYEQYV.

As for this clonotype: A much larger clone lies a single base off, so this may be a read error. This chain uses TRBV12-3 or TRBV12-4 with TRBJ2-1; TRBD2 agrees at 11 bases. The CDR3 sequence is 15 residues long. V was pared by 4 bases and J by 8 bases, with 7 bases of the junction left unmatched. The CDR3 coding sequence is TGTGCCAGCAGTTCCCGTAGCGGGGGGGTGCATGAGCAGTTCTTC. It codes for CASSSRSGGVHEQFF.

Concerning this clonotype itself: This may be a read error: a much more frequent sequence differs by one nucleotide. The J gene is TRBJ1-2, the V gene TRBV29-1; no firm D call. Trimming pared 1 base from V and 4 bases from J, leaving 7 bases between. Per the germline V gene, CDR1 is SQVTM and CDR2 is ANQGSEA. The CDR3 length is 12 residues. The CDR3 DNA is TGCAGCGTTGAAGCGGAGGGCTATGGCTACACCTTC. Its protein product is CSVEAEGYGYTF. Full variable domain (rest looked up from reference TRBV29-1 and TRBJ1-2): SAVISQKPSRDICQRGTSLTIQCQVDSQVTMMFWYRQQPGQSLTLIATANQGSEATYESGFVIDKFPISRPNLTFSTLTVSNMSPEDSSIYLCSVEAEGYGYTFGSGTRLTVV.

This chain joins TRBV9 and TRBJ2-3, with D tentatively TRBD1 (6 bases). The better agreement between TRBJ1-5 and the DNA end casts doubt on the J call. This CDR3 is built from 15 residues. Germline V lookup: CDR1 SGDLS, CDR2 YYNGEE. The CDR3 loop is CASSNEGGFGNTQHF. The CDR3 DNA follows: TGTGCCAGCAGCAACGAGGGGGGATTCGGGAATACGCAGCATTTT.

A remark on this clonotype: A much larger clone lies one base from this, so it may be a read error. This chain links TRBV4-3 with TRBJ1-1; the D gene is possibly TRBD1 (6 bases). Germline assignment: CDR1 LGHNA and CDR2 YSLEER. The CDR3 has 14 residues. Trimming took off 1 base at V and 11 bases at J, with 17 bases between the two ends. The CDR3 DNA sequence: TGCGCCAGCAGCCAAGCGCAAAAACAGGGTGTGGCTTTCTTT. This translates into CASSQAQKQGVAFF.

The chain combines TRBV12-3 or TRBV12-4 with TRBJ2-5; 11 nucleotides match TRBD2. Germline trimming cut 4 bases from V and 0 bases from J; bases unmatched to any gene: 10. This CDR3 comprises 18 residues. In nucleotides, the CDR3 is TGTGCCAGCAGTTCTGGGACTAGCGGATATTCGTACCAAGAGACCCAGTACTTC. Amino acid sequence: CASSSGTSGYSYQETQYF.

The genes are TRBV6-2 or TRBV6-3 and TRBJ1-5, with 8 bases aligning to TRBD1. V shed 4 bases, J shed 6 bases, and the junction held 8 bases outside the gene matches. This CDR3 spans 15 amino acids. The germline V gene has CDR1 MNHEY and CDR2 SVGEGT. CDR3 DNA sequence: TGTGCCAGCAGTTCGGACAGGGCGGGTACTCAGCCCCAGCATTTT. Protein sequence: CASSSDRAGTQPQHF.